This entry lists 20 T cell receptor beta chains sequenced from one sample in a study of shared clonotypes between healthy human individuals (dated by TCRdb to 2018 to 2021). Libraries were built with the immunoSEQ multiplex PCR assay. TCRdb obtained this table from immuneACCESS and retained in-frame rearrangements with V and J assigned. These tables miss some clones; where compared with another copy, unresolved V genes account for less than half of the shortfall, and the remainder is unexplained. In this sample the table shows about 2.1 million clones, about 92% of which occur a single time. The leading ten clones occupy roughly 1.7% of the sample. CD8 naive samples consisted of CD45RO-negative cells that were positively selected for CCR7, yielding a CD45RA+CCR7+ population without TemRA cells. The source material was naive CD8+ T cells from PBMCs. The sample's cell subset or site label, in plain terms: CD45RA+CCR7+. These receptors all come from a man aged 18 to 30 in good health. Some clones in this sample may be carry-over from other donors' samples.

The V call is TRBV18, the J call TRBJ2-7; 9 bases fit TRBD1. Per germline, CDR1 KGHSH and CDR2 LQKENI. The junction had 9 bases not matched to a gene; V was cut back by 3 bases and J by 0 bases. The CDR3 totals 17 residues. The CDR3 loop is CASSPTRGQGSSYEQYF. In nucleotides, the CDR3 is TGTGCCAGCTCACCCACCCGGGGACAGGGTTCCTCCTACGAGCAGTACTTC.

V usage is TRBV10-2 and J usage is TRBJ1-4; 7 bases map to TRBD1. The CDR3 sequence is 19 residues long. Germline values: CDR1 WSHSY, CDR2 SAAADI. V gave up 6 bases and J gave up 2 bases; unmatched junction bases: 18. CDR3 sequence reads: CASRTRDRKNSVTNEKLFF. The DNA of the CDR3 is TGCGCCAGCAGGACGCGGGACAGAAAAAATTCAGTGACTAATGAAAAACTGTTTTTT.

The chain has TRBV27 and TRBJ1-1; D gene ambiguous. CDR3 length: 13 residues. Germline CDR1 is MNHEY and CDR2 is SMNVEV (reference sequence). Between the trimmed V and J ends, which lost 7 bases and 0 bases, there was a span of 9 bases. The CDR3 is CASMRVLNTEAFF. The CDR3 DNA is TGTGCCAGCATGAGGGTTCTGAACACTGAAGCTTTCTTT.

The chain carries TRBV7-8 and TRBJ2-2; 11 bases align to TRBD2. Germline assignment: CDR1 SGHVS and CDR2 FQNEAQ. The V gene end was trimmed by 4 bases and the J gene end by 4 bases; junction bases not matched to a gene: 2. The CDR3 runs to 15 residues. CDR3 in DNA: TGTGCCAGCAGCTCCGGGACTAGCGGCACCGGGGAGCTGTTTTTT. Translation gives CASSSGTSGTGELFF.

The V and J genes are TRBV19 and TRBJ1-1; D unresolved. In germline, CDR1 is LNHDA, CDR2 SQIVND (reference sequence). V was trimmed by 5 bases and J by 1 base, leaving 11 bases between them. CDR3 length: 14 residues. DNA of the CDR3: TGTGCCAGTAGTCTGTGGACCGCGAACACTGAAGCTTTCTTT. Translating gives CASSLWTANTEAFF.

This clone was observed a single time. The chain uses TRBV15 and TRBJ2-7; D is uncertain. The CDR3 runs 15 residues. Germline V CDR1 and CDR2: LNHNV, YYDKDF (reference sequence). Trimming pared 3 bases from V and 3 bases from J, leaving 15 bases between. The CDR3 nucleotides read TGTGCCACCAGCAGTTATACCACTTACAACTACGAGCAGTACTTC. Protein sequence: CATSSYTTYNYEQYF.

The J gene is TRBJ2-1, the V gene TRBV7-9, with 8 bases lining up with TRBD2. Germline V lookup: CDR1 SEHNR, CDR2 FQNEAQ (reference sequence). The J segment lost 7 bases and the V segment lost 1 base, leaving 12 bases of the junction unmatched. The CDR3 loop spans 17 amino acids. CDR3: CASSLDPKREPGNEQFF. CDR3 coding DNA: TGTGCCAGCAGCTTAGACCCAAAGCGGGAGCCGGGAAATGAGCAGTTCTTC.

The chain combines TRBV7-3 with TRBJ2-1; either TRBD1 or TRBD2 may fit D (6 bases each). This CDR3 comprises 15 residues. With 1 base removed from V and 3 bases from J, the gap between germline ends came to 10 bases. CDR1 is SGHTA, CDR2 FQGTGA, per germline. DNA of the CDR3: TGTGCCAGCAGCTTAAAGGGGGGTTACTACAATGAGCAGTTCTTC. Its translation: CASSLKGGYYNEQFF. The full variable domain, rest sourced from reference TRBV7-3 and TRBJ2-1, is GAGVSQTPSNKVTEKGKYVELRCDPISGHTALYWYRQSLGQGPEFLIYFQGTGAADDSGLPNDRFFAVRPEGSVSTLKIQRTERGDSAVYLCASSLKGGYYNEQFFGPGTRLTVL.

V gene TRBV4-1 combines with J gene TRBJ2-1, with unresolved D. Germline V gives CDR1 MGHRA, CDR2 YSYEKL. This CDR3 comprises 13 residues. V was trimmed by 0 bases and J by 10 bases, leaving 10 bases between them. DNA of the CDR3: TGCGCCAGCAGCCAAGATCTAGTTAGCGAGCAGTTCTTC. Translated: CASSQDLVSEQFF.

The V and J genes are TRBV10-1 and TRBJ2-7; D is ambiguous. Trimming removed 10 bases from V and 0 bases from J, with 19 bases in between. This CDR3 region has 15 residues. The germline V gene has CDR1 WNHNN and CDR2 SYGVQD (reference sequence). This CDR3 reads CATNQHGNPSYEQYF. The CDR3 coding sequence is TGCGCCACCAACCAACACGGAAACCCCTCCTACGAGCAGTACTTC.

The CDR3 loop reads CASSSGDEQYF. The CDR3 DNA reads TGTGCCAGCAGCTCCGGCGACGAGCAGTACTTC. The chain is built from TRBV9 and TRBJ2-7, with D unresolved. CDR3 size: 11 residues. V lost 4 bases and J 5 bases, leaving 7 bases between the germline ends. Germline V CDR1 and CDR2: SGDLS, YYNGEE.

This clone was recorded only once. The CDR3 here is CATSLGRSENTEAFF. Written as DNA, the CDR3 is TGTGCCACCAGCCTTGGGCGAAGCGAGAACACTGAAGCTTTCTTT. The genes are TRBV15 and TRBJ1-1; D is undetermined. The CDR3 totals 15 residues. Germline assignment: CDR1 LNHNV and CDR2 YYDKDF (reference sequence). V was shortened by 5 bases and J by 1 base, with 14 bases between the two germline ends.

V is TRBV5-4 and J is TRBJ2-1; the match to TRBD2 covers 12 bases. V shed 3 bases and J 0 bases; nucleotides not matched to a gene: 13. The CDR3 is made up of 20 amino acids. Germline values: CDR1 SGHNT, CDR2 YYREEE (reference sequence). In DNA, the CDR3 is TGTGCCAGCAGCTCGAACCCGGGACTAGCGGGCCAGAGCTCCTACAATGAGCAGTTCTTC. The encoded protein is CASSSNPGLAGQSSYNEQFF.

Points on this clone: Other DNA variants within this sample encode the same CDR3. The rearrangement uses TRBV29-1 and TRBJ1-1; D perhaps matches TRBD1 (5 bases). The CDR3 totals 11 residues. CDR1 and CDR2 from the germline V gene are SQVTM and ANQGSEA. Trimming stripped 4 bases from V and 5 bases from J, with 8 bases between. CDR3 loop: CSVVGGTEAFF. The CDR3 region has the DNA TGCAGCGTTGTGGGGGGGACTGAAGCTTTCTTT.

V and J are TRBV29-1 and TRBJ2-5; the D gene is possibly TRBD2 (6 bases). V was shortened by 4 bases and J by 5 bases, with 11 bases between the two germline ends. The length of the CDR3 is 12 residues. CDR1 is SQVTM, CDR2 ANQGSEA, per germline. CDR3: CSVGIGGETQYF. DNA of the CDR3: TGCAGCGTTGGAATTGGGGGGGAGACCCAGTACTTC. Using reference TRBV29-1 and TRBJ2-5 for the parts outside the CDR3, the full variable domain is SAVISQKPSRDICQRGTSLTIQCQVDSQVTMMFWYRQQPGQSLTLIATANQGSEATYESGFVIDKFPISRPNLTFSTLTVSNMSPEDSSIYLCSVGIGGETQYFGPGTRLLVL.

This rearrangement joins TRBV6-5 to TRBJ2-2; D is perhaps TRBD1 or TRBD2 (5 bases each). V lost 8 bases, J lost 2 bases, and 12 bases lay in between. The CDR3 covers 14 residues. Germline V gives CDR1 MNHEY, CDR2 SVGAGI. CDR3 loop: CASWDGANTGELFF. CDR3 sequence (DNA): TGTGCCAGCTGGGACGGGGCTAACACCGGGGAGCTGTTTTTT.

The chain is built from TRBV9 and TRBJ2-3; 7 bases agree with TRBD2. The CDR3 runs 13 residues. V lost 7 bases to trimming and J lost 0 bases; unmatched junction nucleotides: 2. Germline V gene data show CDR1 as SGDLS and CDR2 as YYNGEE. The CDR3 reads CASGTTSTDTQYF. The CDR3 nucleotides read TGTGCCAGCGGGACTACTAGCACAGATACGCAGTATTTT.

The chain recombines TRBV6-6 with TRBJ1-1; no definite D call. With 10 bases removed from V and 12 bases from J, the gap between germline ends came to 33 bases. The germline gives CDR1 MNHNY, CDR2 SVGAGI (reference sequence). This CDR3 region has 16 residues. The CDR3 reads CATTVSVGGPLNVTFF. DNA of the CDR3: TGTGCCACCACAGTCTCCGTCGGAGGGCCCCTGAACGTGACTTTCTTT.

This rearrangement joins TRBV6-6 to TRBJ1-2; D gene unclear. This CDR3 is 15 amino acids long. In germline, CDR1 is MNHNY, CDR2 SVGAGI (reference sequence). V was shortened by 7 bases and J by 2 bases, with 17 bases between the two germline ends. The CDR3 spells CASIPSRGSNYGYTF. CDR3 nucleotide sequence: TGTGCCAGCATCCCCTCTCGAGGCAGCAACTATGGCTACACCTTC.

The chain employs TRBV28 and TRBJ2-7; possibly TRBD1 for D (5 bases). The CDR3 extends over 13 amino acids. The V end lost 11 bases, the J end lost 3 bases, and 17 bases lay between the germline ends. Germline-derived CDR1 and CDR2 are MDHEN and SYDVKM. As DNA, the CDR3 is TGTGCCTCAAAAGGGGCGACAGTCTACGAGCAGTACTTC. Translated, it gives CASKGATVYEQYF.